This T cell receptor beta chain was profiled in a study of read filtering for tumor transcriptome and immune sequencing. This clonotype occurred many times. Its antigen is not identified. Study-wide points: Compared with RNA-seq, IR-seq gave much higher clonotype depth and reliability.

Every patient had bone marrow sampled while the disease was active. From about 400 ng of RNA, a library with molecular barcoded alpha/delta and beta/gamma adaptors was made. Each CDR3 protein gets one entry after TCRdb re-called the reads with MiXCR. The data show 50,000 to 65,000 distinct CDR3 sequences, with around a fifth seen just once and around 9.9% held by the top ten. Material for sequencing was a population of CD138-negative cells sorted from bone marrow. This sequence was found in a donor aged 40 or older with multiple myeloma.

This CDR3 reads CASSLGASNTQYF. Written as DNA, the CDR3 is TGTGCCAGCAGCTTAGGTGCGTCGAATACGCAGTATTTT. This chain joins TRBV7-2 and TRBJ2-3; D uncertain. CDR1 is SGHTA, CDR2 FQGNSA, per germline. The V gene lost 1 base and the J gene lost 7 bases, with 9 bases spanning the gap. The CDR3 is 13 amino acids. The full variable domain, its missing parts supplied by reference TRBV7-2 and TRBJ2-3, is GAGVSQSPSNKVTEKGKDVELRCDPISGHTALYWYRQSLGQGLEFLIYFQGNSAPDKSGLPSDRFSAERTGGSVSTLTIQRTQQEDSAVYLCASSLGASNTQYFGPGTRLTVL.